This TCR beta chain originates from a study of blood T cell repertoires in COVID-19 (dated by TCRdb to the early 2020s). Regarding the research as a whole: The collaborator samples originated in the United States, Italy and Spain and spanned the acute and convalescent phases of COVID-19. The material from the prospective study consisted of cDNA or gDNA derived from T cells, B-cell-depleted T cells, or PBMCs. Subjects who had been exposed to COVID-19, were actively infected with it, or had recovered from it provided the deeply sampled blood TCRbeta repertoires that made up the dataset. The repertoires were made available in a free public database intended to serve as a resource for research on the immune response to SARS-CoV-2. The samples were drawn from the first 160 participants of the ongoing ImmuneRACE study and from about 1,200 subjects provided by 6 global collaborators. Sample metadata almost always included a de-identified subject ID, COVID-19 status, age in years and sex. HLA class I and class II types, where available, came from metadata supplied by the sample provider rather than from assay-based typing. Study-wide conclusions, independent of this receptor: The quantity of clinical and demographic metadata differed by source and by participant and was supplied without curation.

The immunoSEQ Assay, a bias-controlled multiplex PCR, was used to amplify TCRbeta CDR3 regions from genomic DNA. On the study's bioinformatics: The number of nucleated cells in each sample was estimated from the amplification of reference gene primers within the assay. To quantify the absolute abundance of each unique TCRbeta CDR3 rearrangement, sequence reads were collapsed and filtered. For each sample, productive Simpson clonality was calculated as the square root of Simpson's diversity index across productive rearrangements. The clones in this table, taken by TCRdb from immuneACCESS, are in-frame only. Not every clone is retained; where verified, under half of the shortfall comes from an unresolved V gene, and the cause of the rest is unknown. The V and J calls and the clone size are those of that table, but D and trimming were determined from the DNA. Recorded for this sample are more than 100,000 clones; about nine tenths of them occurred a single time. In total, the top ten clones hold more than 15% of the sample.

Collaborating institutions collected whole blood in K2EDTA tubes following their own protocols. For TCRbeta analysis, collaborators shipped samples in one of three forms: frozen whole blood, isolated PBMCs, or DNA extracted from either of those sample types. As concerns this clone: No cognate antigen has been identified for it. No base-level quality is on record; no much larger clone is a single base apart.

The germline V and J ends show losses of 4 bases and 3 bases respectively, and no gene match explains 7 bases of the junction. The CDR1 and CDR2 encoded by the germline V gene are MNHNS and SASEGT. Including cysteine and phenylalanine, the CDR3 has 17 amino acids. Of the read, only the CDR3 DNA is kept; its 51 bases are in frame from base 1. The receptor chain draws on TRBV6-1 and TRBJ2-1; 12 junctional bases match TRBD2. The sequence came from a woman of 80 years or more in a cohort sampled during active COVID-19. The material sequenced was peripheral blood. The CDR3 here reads CASSVTSGRSFYNEQFF. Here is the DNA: TGTGCCAGCAGTGTCACTAGCGGGAGGTCGTTCTACAATGAGCAGTTCTTC.